What follows is one TCR beta chain and its context. Reverse transcription of roughly 0.45 to 1 ug RNA was performed with random hexamers. TCRdb passed the immunoSEQ multiplex PCR reads through MiXCR, listing each CDR3 protein once. Of roughly 150,000 distinct CDR3 sequences in the sample, about 93% are singletons; the top ten hold just over 0.13%. The record originates from a study of CD8 T cells in Susac syndrome. Through negative isolation, CD4+ and CD8+ T cells were obtained, while TEMRA cells were enriched using FACS. The sequence was obtained from a human donor in good health. The specimen sequenced was CD4+ T cells from PBMCs.

The CDR3 sequence is CASKGSYNEQFF. Here the CDR3 DNA reads TGTGCCAGCAAAGGGTCCTACAATGAGCAGTTCTTC. V and J are TRBV27 and TRBJ2-1; D is undetermined. CDR1 MNHEY and CDR2 SMNVEV come from the germline V gene (reference sequence). CDR3 length: 12 amino acids. The ends were cut back, 7 bases at V and 1 base at J, with 5 bases in the middle.